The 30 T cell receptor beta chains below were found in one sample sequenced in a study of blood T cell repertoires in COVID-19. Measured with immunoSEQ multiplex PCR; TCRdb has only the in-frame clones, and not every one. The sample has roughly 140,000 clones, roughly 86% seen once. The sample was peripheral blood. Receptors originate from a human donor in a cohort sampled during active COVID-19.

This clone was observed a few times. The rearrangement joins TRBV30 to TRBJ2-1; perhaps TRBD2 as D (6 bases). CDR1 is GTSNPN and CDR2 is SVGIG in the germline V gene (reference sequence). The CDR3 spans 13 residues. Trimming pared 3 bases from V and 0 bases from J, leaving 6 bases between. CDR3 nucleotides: TGTGCCTGGAGCGGGAGCTCCTACAATGAGCAGTTCTTC. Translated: CAWSGSSYNEQFF.

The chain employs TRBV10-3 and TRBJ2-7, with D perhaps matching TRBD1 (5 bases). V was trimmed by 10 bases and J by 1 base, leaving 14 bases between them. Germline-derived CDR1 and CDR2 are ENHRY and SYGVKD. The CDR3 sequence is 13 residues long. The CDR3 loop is CASTGQNSYEQYF. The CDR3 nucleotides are TGTGCCAGCACCGGACAAAATTCCTACGAGCAGTACTTC.

CDR3 amino acids: CASSSSATNEKLFF. Here the CDR3 DNA reads TGTGCCAGCAGTTCGTCTGCAACTAATGAAAAACTGTTTTTT. The rearrangement uses TRBV3-1 (or the pseudogene TRBV3-2) and TRBJ1-4; D is ambiguous. V was shortened by 6 bases and J by 0 bases, with 8 bases between the two germline ends. CDR3 length: 14 amino acids. Germline assignment: CDR1 LGHDT and CDR2 YNNKEL (reference sequence).

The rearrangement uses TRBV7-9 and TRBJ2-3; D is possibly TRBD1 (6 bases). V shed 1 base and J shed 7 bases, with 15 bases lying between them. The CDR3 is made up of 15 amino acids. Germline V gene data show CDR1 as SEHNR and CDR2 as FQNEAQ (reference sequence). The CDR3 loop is CASSLGTGSMNTQYF. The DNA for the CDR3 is TGTGCCAGCAGCTTAGGTACAGGGTCCATGAATACGCAGTATTTT.

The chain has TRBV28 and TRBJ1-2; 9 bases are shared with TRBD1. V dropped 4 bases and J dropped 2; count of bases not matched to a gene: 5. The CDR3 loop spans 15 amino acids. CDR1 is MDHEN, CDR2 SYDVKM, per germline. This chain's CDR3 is CASSYIQGANYGYTF. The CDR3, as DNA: TGTGCCAGCAGTTACATACAGGGGGCGAACTATGGCTACACCTTC.

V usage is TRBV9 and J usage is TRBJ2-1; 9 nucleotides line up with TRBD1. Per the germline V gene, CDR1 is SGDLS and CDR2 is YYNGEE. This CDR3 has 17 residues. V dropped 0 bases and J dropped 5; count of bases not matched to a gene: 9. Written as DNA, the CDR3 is TGTGCCAGCAGCGTAGCGCCCGTGGGGACAGGGAACAATGAGCAGTTCTTC. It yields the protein CASSVAPVGTGNNEQFF.

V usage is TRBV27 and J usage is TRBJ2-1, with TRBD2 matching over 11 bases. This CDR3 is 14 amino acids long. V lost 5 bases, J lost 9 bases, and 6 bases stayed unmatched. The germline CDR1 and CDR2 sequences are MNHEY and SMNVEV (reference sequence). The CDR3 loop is CASSTRTSGLEQFF. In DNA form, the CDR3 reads TGTGCCAGCAGTACCAGGACTAGCGGGCTTGAGCAGTTCTTC.

Written as DNA, the CDR3 is TGTGCCAGCAGAGTACAGGGGGGGGGCGCCTACGAGCAGTACTTC. Translating it yields CASRVQGGGAYEQYF. The chain joins TRBV2 to TRBJ2-7; tentatively, D is TRBD1 (8 bases). V was cut by 6 bases and J by 2 bases, with 17 bases left in between. The CDR3 consists of 15 residues. CDR1 and CDR2 (germline): SNHLY, FYNNEI.

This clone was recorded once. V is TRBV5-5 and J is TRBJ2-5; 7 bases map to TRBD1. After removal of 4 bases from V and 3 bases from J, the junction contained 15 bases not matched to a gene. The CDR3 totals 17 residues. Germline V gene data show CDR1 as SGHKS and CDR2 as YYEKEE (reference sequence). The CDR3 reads CASSQEDRRMVKETQYF. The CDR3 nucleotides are TGTGCCAGCAGCCAAGAGGACAGGCGAATGGTAAAAGAGACCCAGTACTTC.

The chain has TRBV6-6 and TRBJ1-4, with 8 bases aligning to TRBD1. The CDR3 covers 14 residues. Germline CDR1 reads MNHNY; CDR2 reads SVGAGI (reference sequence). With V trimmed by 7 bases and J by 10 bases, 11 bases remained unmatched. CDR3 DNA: TGTGCCAGCACCGCGGACAGGGCCAACGGAAAACTGTTTTTT. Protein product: CASTADRANGKLFF.

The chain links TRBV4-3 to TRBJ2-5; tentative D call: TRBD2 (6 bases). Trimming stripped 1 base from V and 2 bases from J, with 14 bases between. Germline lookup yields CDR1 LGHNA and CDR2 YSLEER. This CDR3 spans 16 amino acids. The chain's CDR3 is CASSQGAAGSQETQYF. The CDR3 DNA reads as TGCGCCAGCAGCCAAGGTGCAGCGGGTTCACAAGAGACCCAGTACTTC.

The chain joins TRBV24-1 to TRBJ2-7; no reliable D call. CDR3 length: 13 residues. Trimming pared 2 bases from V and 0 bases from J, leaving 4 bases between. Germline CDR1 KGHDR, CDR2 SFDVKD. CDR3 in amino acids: CATSDWSSYEQYF. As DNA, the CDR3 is TGTGCCACCAGTGATTGGAGCTCCTACGAGCAGTACTTC.

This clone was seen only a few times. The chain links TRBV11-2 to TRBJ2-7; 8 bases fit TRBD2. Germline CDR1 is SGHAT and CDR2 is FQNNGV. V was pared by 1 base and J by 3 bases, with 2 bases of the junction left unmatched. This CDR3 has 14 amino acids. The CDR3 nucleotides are TGTGCCAGCAGCTTAGCGGGAGGGGTCTACGAGCAGTACTTC. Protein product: CASSLAGGVYEQYF.

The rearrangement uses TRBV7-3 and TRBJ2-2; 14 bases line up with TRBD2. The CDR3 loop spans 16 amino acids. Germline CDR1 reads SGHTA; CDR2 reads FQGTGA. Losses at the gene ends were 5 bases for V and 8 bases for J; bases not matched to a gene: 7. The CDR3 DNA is TGTGCCAGCAGCATCATAGGACTAGCGGGAGGTGGGGAGCTGTTTTTT. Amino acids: CASSIIGLAGGGELFF.

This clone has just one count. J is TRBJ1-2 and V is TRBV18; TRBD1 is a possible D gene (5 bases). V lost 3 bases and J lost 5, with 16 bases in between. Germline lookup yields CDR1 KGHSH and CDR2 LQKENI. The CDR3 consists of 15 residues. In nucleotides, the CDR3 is TGTGCCAGCTCACCCCTCGGGGGACCTGAATATGGCTACACCTTC. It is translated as CASSPLGGPEYGYTF. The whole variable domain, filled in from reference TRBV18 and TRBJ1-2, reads NAGVMQNPRHLVRRRGQEARLRCSPMKGHSHVYWYRQLPEEGLKFMVYLQKENIIDESGMPKERFSAEFPKEGPSILRIQQVVRGDSAAYFCASSPLGGPEYGYTFGSGTRLTVV.

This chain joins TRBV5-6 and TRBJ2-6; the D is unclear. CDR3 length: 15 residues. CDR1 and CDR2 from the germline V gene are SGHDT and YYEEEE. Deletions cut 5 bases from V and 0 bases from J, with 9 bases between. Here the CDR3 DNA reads TGTGCCAGCAGTAACCGCGGCTCTGGGGCCAACGTCCTGACTTTC. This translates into CASSNRGSGANVLTF.

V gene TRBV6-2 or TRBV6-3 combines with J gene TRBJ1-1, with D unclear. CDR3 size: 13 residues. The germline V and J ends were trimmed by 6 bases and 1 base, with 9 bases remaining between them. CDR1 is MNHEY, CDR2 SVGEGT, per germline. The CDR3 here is CASSQIENTEAFF. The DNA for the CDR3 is TGTGCCAGCAGCCAGATAGAGAACACTGAAGCTTTCTTT.

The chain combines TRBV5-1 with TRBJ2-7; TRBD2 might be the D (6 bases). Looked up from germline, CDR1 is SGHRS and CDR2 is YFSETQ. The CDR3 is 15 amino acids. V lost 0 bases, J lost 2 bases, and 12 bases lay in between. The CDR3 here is CASSLGPGGAYEQYF. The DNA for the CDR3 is TGCGCCAGCAGCTTGGGTCCAGGAGGGGCCTACGAGCAGTACTTC.

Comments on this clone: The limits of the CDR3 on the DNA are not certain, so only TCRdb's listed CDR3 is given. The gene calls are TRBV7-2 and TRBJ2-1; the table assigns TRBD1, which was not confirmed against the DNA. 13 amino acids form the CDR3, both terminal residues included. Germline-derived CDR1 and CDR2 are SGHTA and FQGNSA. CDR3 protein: CASSATVGAGTFF.

Written as DNA, the CDR3 is TGTGCCACCAGTGATCCCGGGACTATACGCACAGATACGCAGTATTTT. It is translated as CATSDPGTIRTDTQYF. The V call is TRBV24-1, the J call TRBJ2-3; 7 nucleotides agree with TRBD2. Germline V gene data show CDR1 as KGHDR and CDR2 as SFDVKD. The CDR3 spans 16 residues. J lost 1 base, V lost 3 bases, and 6 bases had no gene match.

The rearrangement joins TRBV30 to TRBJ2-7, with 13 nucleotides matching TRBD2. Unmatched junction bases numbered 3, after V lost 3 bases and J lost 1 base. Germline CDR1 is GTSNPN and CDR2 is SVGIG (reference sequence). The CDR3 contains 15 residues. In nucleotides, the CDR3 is TGTGCCTGGAGGGAGGGACTAGCGGGGTCCTACGAGCAGTACTTC. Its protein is CAWREGLAGSYEQYF. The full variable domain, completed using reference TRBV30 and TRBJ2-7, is SQTIHQWPATLVQPVGSPLSLECTVEGTSNPNLYWYRQAAGRGLQLLFYSVGIGQISSEVPQNLSASRPQDRQFILSSKKLLLSDSGFYLCAWREGLAGSYEQYFGPGTRLTVT.

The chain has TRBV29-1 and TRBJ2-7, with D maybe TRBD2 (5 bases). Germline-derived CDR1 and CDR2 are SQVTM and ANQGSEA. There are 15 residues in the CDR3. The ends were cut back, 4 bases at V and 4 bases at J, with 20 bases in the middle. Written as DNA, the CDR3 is TGCAGCGTTGTAGGCCTGGACGGACTTAATTACGAGCAGTACTTC. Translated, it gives CSVVGLDGLNYEQYF.

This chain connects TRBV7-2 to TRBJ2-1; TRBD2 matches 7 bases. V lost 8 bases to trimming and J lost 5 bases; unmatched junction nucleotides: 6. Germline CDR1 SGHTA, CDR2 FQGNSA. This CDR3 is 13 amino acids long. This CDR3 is CASGLAAHNEQFF. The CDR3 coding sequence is TGTGCCAGCGGGCTAGCGGCCCACAATGAGCAGTTCTTC. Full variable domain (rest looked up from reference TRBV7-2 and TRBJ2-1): GAGVSQSPSNKVTEKGKDVELRCDPISGHTALYWYRQSLGQGLEFLIYFQGNSAPDKSGLPSDRFSAERTGGSVSTLTIQRTQQEDSAVYLCASGLAAHNEQFFGPGTRLTVL.

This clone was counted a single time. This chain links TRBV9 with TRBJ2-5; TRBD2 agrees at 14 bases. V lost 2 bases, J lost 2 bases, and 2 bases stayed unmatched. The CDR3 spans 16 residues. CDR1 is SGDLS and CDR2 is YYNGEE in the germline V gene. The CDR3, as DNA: TGTGCCAGCAGCGTGGGGACTAGCGGGGGTCAAGAGACCCAGTACTTC. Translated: CASSVGTSGGQETQYF.

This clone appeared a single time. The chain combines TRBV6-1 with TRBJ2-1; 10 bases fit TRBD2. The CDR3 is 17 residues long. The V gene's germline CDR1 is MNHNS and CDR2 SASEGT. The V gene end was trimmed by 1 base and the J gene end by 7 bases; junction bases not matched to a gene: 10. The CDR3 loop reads CASSEGLVAGGNNEQFF. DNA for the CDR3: TGTGCCAGCAGTGAAGGCCTTGTAGCGGGAGGTAATAATGAGCAGTTCTTC.

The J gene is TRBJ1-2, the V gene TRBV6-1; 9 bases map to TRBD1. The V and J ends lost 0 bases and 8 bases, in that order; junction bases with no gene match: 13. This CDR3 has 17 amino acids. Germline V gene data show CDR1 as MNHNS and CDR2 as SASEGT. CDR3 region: CASSEAGTGFGGGGYTF. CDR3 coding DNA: TGTGCCAGCAGTGAAGCGGGGACAGGGTTTGGCGGCGGAGGCTACACCTTC.

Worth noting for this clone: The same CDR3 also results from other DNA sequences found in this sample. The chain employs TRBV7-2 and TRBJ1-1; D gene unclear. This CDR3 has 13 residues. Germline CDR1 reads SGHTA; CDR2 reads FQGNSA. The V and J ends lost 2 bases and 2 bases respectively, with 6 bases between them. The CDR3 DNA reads TGTGCCAGCAGCTTATCCGTTAACACTGAAGCTTTCTTT. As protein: CASSLSVNTEAFF.

For the CDR3, the DNA is TGTGCCAGCAGCTTAGTAAGCGGGAGCGCAGATACGCAGTATTTT. It encodes CASSLVSGSADTQYF. This chain uses TRBV7-2 with TRBJ2-3, with 8 positions matching TRBD2. The CDR3 is made up of 15 amino acids. Germline CDR1 SGHTA, CDR2 FQGNSA. V was pared by 1 base and J by 4 bases, with 4 bases of the junction left unmatched.

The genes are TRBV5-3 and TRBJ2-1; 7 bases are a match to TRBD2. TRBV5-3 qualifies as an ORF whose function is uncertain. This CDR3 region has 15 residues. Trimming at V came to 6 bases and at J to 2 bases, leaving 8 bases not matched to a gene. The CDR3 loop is CARTSRGVTYNEQFF. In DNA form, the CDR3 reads TGTGCCAGAACTTCACGGGGGGTTACCTACAATGAGCAGTTCTTC.

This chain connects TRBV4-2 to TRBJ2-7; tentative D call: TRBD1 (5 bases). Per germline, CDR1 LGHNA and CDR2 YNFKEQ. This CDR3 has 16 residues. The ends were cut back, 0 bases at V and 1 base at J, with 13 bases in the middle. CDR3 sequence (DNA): TGTGCCAGCAGCCAAGATAAGGGGAAAGAGTCCTACGAGCAGTACTTC. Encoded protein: CASSQDKGKESYEQYF.